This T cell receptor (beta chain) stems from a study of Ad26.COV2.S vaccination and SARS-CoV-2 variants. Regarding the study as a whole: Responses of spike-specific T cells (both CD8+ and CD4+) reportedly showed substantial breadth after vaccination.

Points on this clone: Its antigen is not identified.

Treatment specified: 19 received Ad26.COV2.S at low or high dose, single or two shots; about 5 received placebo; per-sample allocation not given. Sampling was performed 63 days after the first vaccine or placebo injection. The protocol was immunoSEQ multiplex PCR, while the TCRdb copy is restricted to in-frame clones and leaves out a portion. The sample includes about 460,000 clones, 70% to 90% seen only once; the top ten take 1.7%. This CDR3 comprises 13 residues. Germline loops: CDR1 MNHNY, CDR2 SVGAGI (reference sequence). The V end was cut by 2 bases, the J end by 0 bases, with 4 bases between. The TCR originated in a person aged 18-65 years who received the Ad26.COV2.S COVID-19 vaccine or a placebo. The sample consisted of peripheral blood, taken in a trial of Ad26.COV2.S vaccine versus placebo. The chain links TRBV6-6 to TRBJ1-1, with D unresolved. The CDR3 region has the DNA TGTGCCAGCAGTTACACGGTGAACACTGAAGCTTTCTTT. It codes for CASSYTVNTEAFF.